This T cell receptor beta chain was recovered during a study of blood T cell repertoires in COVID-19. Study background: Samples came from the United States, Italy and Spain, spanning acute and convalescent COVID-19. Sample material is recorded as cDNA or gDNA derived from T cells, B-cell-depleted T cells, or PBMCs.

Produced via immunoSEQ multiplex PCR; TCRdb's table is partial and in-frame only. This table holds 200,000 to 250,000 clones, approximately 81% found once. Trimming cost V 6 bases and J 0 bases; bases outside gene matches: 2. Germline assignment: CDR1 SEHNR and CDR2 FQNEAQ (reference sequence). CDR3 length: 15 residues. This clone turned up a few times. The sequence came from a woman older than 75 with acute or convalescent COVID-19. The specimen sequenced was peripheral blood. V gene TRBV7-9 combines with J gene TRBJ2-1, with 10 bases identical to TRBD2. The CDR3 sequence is CASRSSGSSYNEQFF. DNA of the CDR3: TGTGCCAGCAGGTCTAGCGGGAGCTCCTACAATGAGCAGTTCTTC.